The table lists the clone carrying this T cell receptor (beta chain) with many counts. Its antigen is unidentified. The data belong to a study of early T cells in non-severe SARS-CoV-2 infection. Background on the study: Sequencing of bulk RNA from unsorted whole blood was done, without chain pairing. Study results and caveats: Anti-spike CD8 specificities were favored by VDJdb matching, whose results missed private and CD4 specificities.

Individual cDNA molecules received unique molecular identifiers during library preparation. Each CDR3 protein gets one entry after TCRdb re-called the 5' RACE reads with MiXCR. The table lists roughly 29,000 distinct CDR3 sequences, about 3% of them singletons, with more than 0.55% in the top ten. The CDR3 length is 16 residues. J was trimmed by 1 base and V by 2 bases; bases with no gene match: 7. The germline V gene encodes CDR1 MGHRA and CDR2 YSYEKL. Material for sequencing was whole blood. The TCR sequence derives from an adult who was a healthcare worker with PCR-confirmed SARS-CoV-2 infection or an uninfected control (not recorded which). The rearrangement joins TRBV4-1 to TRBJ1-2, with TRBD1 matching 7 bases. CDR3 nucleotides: TGCGCCAGCAGCCAAACTCAGGGGGGCATTAACTATGGCTACACCTTC. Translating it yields CASSQTQGGINYGYTF.